Below are 32 T cell receptor beta chains sequenced from a single sample in a study of blood T cell repertoires in COVID-19. Using immunoSEQ multiplex PCR, the repertoire was profiled, and TCRdb retains in-frame clones only, with some absent. The sample holds about 160,000 clones; 80% to 90% are singletons and the top ten take about an eighth. The sample consisted of peripheral blood. Source of these receptors: a man aged 18 to 35 with COVID-19, enrolled during active disease.

V is TRBV6-6 and J is TRBJ2-3; 10 bases map to TRBD2. The CDR3 runs to 15 residues. Germline V lookup: CDR1 MNHNY, CDR2 SVGAGI (reference sequence). V lost 4 bases and J lost 6; bases outside the gene matches: 7. The CDR3 DNA follows: TGTGCCAGCAGTTCCCTAGCGGGAGTAGCGGATACGCAGTATTTT. It encodes CASSSLAGVADTQYF.

The chain recombines TRBV28 with TRBJ1-4; TRBD1 matches 7 bases. V trimming: 6 bases; J trimming: 17 bases; junction bases outside the gene matches: 15. Germline V gene data show CDR1 as MDHEN and CDR2 as SYDVKM. The length of the CDR3 is 13 residues. Written as DNA, the CDR3 is TGTGCCAGCAGCCCAAGGCCTGGACAGGATCACTTTTTT. It yields the protein CASSPRPGQDHFF.

J is TRBJ2-2 and V is TRBV7-6; TRBD2 matches 8 bases. The V and J ends lost 1 base and 6 bases, in that order; junction bases with no gene match: 7. Germline values: CDR1 SGHVS, CDR2 FNYEAQ. This CDR3 contains 16 residues. The chain's CDR3 is CASSLEISGISGELFF. Written as DNA, the CDR3 is TGTGCCAGCAGCTTAGAGATTAGCGGGATCTCCGGGGAGCTGTTTTTT.

The chain has TRBV27 and TRBJ1-5, with 7 bases aligning to TRBD1. The CDR3 is 16 residues long. CDR1 is MNHEY, CDR2 SMNVEV, per germline (reference sequence). V was pared by 8 bases and J by 0 bases, with 10 bases of the junction left unmatched. The CDR3 is CASPGQVVYSNQPQHF. In DNA, the CDR3 is TGTGCCAGCCCCGGACAGGTCGTCTATAGCAATCAGCCCCAGCATTTT.

The rearrangement joins TRBV10-3 to TRBJ2-1; D might be TRBD2 (6 bases). Germline loops: CDR1 ENHRY, CDR2 SYGVKD. The CDR3 totals 15 residues. V was cut by 1 base and J by 5 bases, with 12 bases left in between. The CDR3 region has the DNA TGTGCCATCAGTGAGTTCTCCGGGGGACACAATGAGCAGTTCTTC. It yields the protein CAISEFSGGHNEQFF.

V usage is TRBV5-1 and J usage is TRBJ1-1, with D tentatively TRBD1 (6 bases). Trimming pared 4 bases from V and 6 bases from J, leaving 16 bases between. CDR1 is SGHRS, CDR2 YFSETQ, per germline. The CDR3 has 14 residues. CDR3 bases: TGCGCCAGCAGCAATGACAGGCTCGGGGCTGAAGCTTTCTTT. This encodes CASSNDRLGAEAFF.

The table lists this clone with a count of one. V gene TRBV28 combines with J gene TRBJ1-5; no clear D gene. V was cut by 3 bases and J by 0 bases, with 9 bases left in between. Germline CDR1 is MDHEN and CDR2 is SYDVKM. CDR3 length: 15 residues. CDR3 sequence reads: CASSFRSLSNQPQHF. In nucleotides, the CDR3 is TGTGCCAGCAGTTTCCGGAGCCTTAGCAATCAGCCCCAGCATTTT.

CDR3 nucleotides: TGTGCCAGCAGTCGGGGTTTCGATCAGCCCCAGCATTTT. Translated, it gives CASSRGFDQPQHF. The chain combines TRBV28 with TRBJ1-5; no definite D call. V was pared by 5 bases and J by 5 bases, with 10 bases between. Germline lookup yields CDR1 MDHEN and CDR2 SYDVKM. This CDR3 comprises 13 residues. Using reference TRBV28 and TRBJ1-5 for the parts outside the CDR3, the full variable domain is DVKVTQSSRYLVKRTGEKVFLECVQDMDHENMFWYRQDPGLGLRLIYFSYDVKMKEKGDIPEGYSVSREKKERFSLILESASTNQTSMYLCASSRGFDQPQHFGDGTRLSIL.

In its sample, this clone was seen a few times. The V gene is TRBV2, the J gene TRBJ1-5; D is unresolved. Between the trimmed V and J ends, which lost 2 bases and 6 bases, there was a span of 14 bases. Germline V lookup: CDR1 SNHLY, CDR2 FYNNEI. This CDR3 has 15 residues. DNA for the CDR3: TGTGCCAGCAGTGAAAGAGAACTCGGAGGTCAGCCCCAGCATTTT. Its protein is CASSERELGGQPQHF.

The chain has TRBV4-3 and TRBJ2-7; possibly TRBD1 for D (5 bases). The CDR3 covers 15 residues. Trimming removed 4 bases at V and 0 bases at J, with 13 bases between. Germline CDR1 is LGHNA and CDR2 is YSLEER. The CDR3 DNA follows: TGCGCCAGCAGCCGGGGCCTTTTAAGCTCCTACGAGCAGTACTTC. Translated: CASSRGLLSSYEQYF.

The rearrangement uses TRBV4-1 and TRBJ2-1, with D possibly TRBD1 on 6 matching bases. Germline V gene sequence: CDR1 MGHRA, CDR2 YSYEKL. Trimming removed 0 bases at V and 0 bases at J, with 12 bases between. The CDR3 consists of 17 residues. In DNA form, the CDR3 reads TGCGCCAGCAGCCAAGATGGCTCAGGGGACTCCTACAATGAGCAGTTCTTC. Translating gives CASSQDGSGDSYNEQFF.

This clone has just a few counts. The rearrangement joins TRBV28 to TRBJ1-2, with D possibly being TRBD1 (5 bases). V dropped 4 bases and J dropped 7 bases, with 13 bases sitting between them. CDR3 length equals 13 residues. The germline CDR1 and CDR2 sequences are MDHEN and SYDVKM. CDR3 loop: CASSSGYWSGYTF. The CDR3 DNA reads as TGTGCCAGCAGTTCAGGGTATTGGAGTGGCTACACCTTC.

V and J are TRBV28 and TRBJ2-7; 10 nucleotides agree with TRBD1. This CDR3 region has 14 residues. Losses at the gene ends were 8 bases for V and 3 bases for J; bases not matched to a gene: 7. Per the germline V gene, CDR1 is MDHEN and CDR2 is SYDVKM. CDR3 DNA: TGTGCCAGCGGCTTGGGACAGGGGAACTACGAGCAGTACTTC. Encoded protein: CASGLGQGNYEQYF.

This chain links TRBV28 with TRBJ2-7, with 12 bases that match TRBD2. Germline V CDR1 and CDR2: MDHEN, SYDVKM. V was pared by 8 bases and J by 3 bases, with 14 bases of the junction left unmatched. There are 17 residues in the CDR3. The CDR3 spells CASRPGTSGLLFYEQYF. The DNA of the CDR3 is TGTGCCAGCCGTCCCGGGACTAGCGGGTTATTGTTCTACGAGCAGTACTTC.

This clone was seen only once. The rearrangement uses TRBV9 and TRBJ2-7; 10 nucleotides agree with TRBD1. The germline gives CDR1 SGDLS, CDR2 YYNGEE. Trimming cost V 4 bases and J 3 bases; bases outside gene matches: 4. The CDR3 spans 14 residues. In DNA form, the CDR3 reads TGTGCCAGCAGCCCGGGACAGGGGAACTACGAGCAGTACTTC. Translating gives CASSPGQGNYEQYF.

This sequence joins TRBV9 and TRBJ2-3; 7 bases are shared with TRBD2. Germline V CDR1 and CDR2: SGDLS, YYNGEE. Trimming removed 2 bases from V and 4 bases from J; junction bases left unmatched: 16. This CDR3 is 18 amino acids long. The CDR3 sequence is CASSVAGTGLVWADTQYF. As DNA, the CDR3 is TGTGCCAGCAGCGTGGCGGGCACCGGACTAGTGTGGGCAGATACGCAGTATTTT.

The V call is TRBV6-5, the J call TRBJ2-7; 7 nucleotides agree with TRBD1. V lost 4 bases to trimming and J lost 6 bases; unmatched junction nucleotides: 6. This CDR3 spans 13 amino acids. CDR1 MNHEY and CDR2 SVGAGI come from the germline V gene. CDR3 nucleotides: TGTGCCAGCAGTTCCGCCGACAGGGCCGAGCAGTACTTC. Its translation is CASSSADRAEQYF.

The chain joins TRBV3-1 (or the pseudogene TRBV3-2) to TRBJ1-1; D is possibly TRBD1 (6 bases). The V gene lost 0 bases and the J gene lost 1 base, with 9 bases spanning the gap. The germline gives CDR1 LGHDT, CDR2 YNNKEL (reference sequence). CDR3 length: 15 residues. CDR3 protein: CASSQDPTGNTEAFF. The CDR3 region has the DNA TGTGCCAGCAGCCAAGACCCGACAGGGAACACTGAAGCTTTCTTT.

The V call is TRBV5-1, the J call TRBJ1-2; D is unclear. Trimming removed 4 bases at V and 3 bases at J, with 10 bases between. Germline CDR1 SGHRS, CDR2 YFSETQ. The CDR3 has 13 residues. The DNA of the CDR3 is TGCGCCAGCAGCCCAGAACCCCACTATGGCTACACCTTC. This sequence encodes CASSPEPHYGYTF. The full variable domain, with the rest looked up from reference TRBV5-1 and TRBJ1-2, is KAGVTQTPRYLIKTRGQQVTLSCSPISGHRSVSWYQQTPGQGLQFLFEYFSETQRNKGNFPGRFSGRQFSNSRSEMNVSTLELGDSALYLCASSPEPHYGYTFGSGTRLTVV.

The chain uses TRBV7-2 and TRBJ2-5; 8 bases align to TRBD1. J lost 0 bases, V lost 1 base, and 10 bases had no gene match. Germline V gives CDR1 SGHTA, CDR2 FQGNSA. This CDR3 has 18 amino acids. The CDR3 sequence: CASSLVGGDRPYQETQYF. The CDR3 region has the DNA TGTGCCAGCAGCTTAGTCGGTGGGGACAGGCCGTACCAAGAGACCCAGTACTTC.

The rearrangement links TRBV6-2 or TRBV6-3 to TRBJ2-7; no clear D. The length of the CDR3 is 14 residues. Germline V gene lookup returns CDR1 MNHEY and CDR2 SVGEGT. Between the trimmed V and J ends, which lost 2 bases and 2 bases, there was a span of 10 bases. The CDR3 DNA reads as TGTGCCAGCAGTTACCCGACATCTACCTACGAGCAGTACTTC. It is translated as CASSYPTSTYEQYF.

This chain joins TRBV28 and TRBJ2-7; no reliable D call. V shed 6 bases and J shed 6 bases, with 18 bases lying between them. This CDR3 contains 14 residues. Germline lookup yields CDR1 MDHEN and CDR2 SYDVKM. In DNA, the CDR3 is TGTGCCAGCAGCCTACCGATTTACCCCGGCGAGCAGTACTTC. Translating it yields CASSLPIYPGEQYF.

The chain joins TRBV29-1 to TRBJ2-3; 7 nucleotides agree with TRBD1. V lost 5 bases and J lost 3; bases outside the gene matches: 5. The CDR3 contains 13 residues. CDR1 is SQVTM and CDR2 is ANQGSEA in the germline V gene. This CDR3 reads CSVYRGRTDTQYF. In DNA form, the CDR3 reads TGCAGCGTTTACAGGGGTAGGACAGATACGCAGTATTTT.

The chain uses TRBV30 and TRBJ2-2; D is perhaps TRBD1 (5 bases). The CDR3 runs to 13 residues. Germline V gives CDR1 GTSNPN, CDR2 SVGIG (reference sequence). V was cut by 0 bases and J by 8 bases, with 10 bases left in between. CDR3 sequence reads: CAWSVQGRGELFF. CDR3 coding DNA: TGTGCCTGGAGTGTTCAGGGCCGGGGGGAGCTGTTTTTT.

This clone has a single count. The genes are TRBV19 and TRBJ2-2; 8 bases are shared with TRBD1. CDR1 LNHDA and CDR2 SQIVND come from the germline V gene (reference sequence). The CDR3 contains 16 residues. Germline trimming cut 5 bases from V and 1 base from J; bases unmatched to any gene: 6. CDR3 residues: CASSEDRVGNTGELFF. The CDR3 DNA is TGTGCCAGTAGTGAGGACAGGGTTGGGAACACCGGGGAGCTGTTTTTT.

In this sample, this clone turned up a few times. The chain joins TRBV29-1 to TRBJ2-2; 11 bases match TRBD2. The J segment lost 4 bases and the V segment lost 7 bases, leaving 2 bases of the junction unmatched. Germline CDR1 and CDR2: SQVTM and ANQGSEA. The CDR3 has 13 residues. CDR3: CSAGTSGTGELFF. The CDR3 coding sequence is TGCAGCGCCGGGACTAGCGGCACCGGGGAGCTGTTTTTT.

This rearrangement joins TRBV10-2 to TRBJ2-2; 13 nucleotides align to TRBD2. J gave up 6 bases and V 6 bases, and 4 bases lay outside the gene matches. Germline V gene lookup returns CDR1 WSHSY and CDR2 SAAADI. The CDR3 totals 15 residues. CDR3 sequence: CASRAGLAGPGELFF. In nucleotides, the CDR3 is TGCGCCAGCAGGGCGGGACTAGCGGGACCCGGGGAGCTGTTTTTT.

The V call is TRBV6-2 or TRBV6-3, the J call TRBJ1-1, with 7 nucleotides matching TRBD1. CDR1 MNHEY and CDR2 SVGEGT come from the germline V gene. The CDR3 sequence is 15 residues long. J was trimmed by 4 bases and V by 6 bases; bases with no gene match: 11. The DNA of the CDR3 is TGTGCCAGCAGCCCAACGAAGACAGGGTTCACTGAAGCTTTCTTT. It translates to CASSPTKTGFTEAFF.

The CDR3 loop is CASSLGDRGILEQYF. The CDR3 coding sequence is TGTGCCAGCAGCTTAGGGGACAGGGGCATCCTCGAGCAGTACTTC. The chain couples TRBV7-9 to TRBJ2-7; 10 bases are a match to TRBD1. V gave up 1 base and J gave up 6 bases; unmatched junction bases: 6. CDR3 length: 15 amino acids. CDR1 is SEHNR, CDR2 FQNEAQ, per germline (reference sequence).

The genes are TRBV18 and TRBJ1-1; the D gene is possibly TRBD1 (5 bases). There are 16 residues in the CDR3. CDR1 is KGHSH, CDR2 LQKENI, per germline. The V and J ends lost 2 bases and 4 bases respectively, with 17 bases between them. Here the CDR3 reads CASSPSGGRWGTEAFF. CDR3 DNA: TGTGCCAGCTCACCATCCGGGGGAAGATGGGGCACTGAAGCTTTCTTT.

The chain couples TRBV5-8 to TRBJ2-3, with a possible D match to TRBD2 (5 bases). The CDR3 has 15 amino acids. Germline V lookup: CDR1 SGHTS, CDR2 YDEGEE. The V and J ends lost 7 bases and 1 base respectively, with 16 bases between them. The CDR3 loop reads CASSRLWGGTDTQYF. CDR3 DNA: TGTGCCAGCTCTAGGTTGTGGGGAGGCACAGATACGCAGTATTTT.

The CDR3 is CASSMGSGTHYNEQFF. CDR3 DNA: TGTGCCAGTAGTATGGGAAGCGGGACGCACTACAATGAGCAGTTCTTC. V gene TRBV19 combines with J gene TRBJ2-1; 7 nucleotides align to TRBD2. The germline CDR1 and CDR2 sequences are LNHDA and SQIVND (reference sequence). The V segment lost 3 bases and the J segment 3 bases; nucleotides outside the gene matches: 8. The CDR3 is 16 residues long. Variable domain in full (rest from reference TRBV19 and TRBJ2-1): DGGITQSPKYLFRKEGQNVTLSCEQNLNHDAMYWYRQDPGQGLRLIYYSQIVNDFQKGDIAEGYSVSREKKESFPLTVTSAQKNPTAFYLCASSMGSGTHYNEQFFGPGTRLTVL.